The 30 T cell receptor beta chains below all came from one sample that was sequenced in a study of cytomegalovirus exposure and HLA in healthy donors. Researchers ran the PCR with 60 Vbeta and 13 Jbeta primers. Clones were read by immunoSEQ multiplex PCR, and TCRdb kept only the in-frame ones, dropping some. The sample has about 160,000 clones, nearly 80% seen once. Source material: PBMCs. These receptors were taken from a woman in her 40s in good health and CMV-seronegative.

The chain combines TRBV11-2 with TRBJ2-1; the D gene is possibly TRBD1 (6 bases). The V gene lost 2 bases and the J gene lost 8 bases, with 22 bases spanning the gap. CDR1 is SGHAT, CDR2 FQNNGV, per germline. The length of the CDR3 is 17 residues. The CDR3 DNA reads as TGTGCCAGCAGCTTACTTCTCGAGCGGCACAAGGGGGATGAGCAGTTCTTC. Translation: CASSLLLERHKGDEQFF.

This sequence joins TRBV6-5 and TRBJ1-5; a possible D gene is TRBD1 (5 bases). Trimming removed 5 bases at V and 3 bases at J, with 11 bases between. Germline-derived CDR1 and CDR2 are MNHEY and SVGAGI. CDR3 length: 14 amino acids. The DNA for the CDR3 is TGTGCCAGCAGTGATCTCAGGGACAATCAGCCCCAGCATTTT. This gives the protein CASSDLRDNQPQHF.

The J gene is TRBJ2-3, the V gene TRBV5-4; perhaps TRBD2 as D (6 bases). Deletions cut 7 bases from V and 2 bases from J, with 20 bases between. CDR3 size: 16 residues. CDR1 and CDR2 (germline): SGHNT, YYREEE (reference sequence). CDR3 nucleotides: TGTGCCAGCGGCCTCGGGGCGGGGACGTACACAGATACGCAGTATTTT. Translation gives CASGLGAGTYTDTQYF.

This clone was detected once. J is TRBJ1-2 and V is TRBV27, with D tentatively TRBD1 (5 bases). Germline CDR1 is MNHEY and CDR2 is SMNVEV (reference sequence). This CDR3 region has 14 residues. The germline V and J ends were trimmed by 5 bases and 8 bases, with 18 bases remaining between them. The CDR3 DNA follows: TGTGCCAGCAGTCCGGAACGGGGGTGGGAGGGCTACACCTTC. Protein: CASSPERGWEGYTF.

J is TRBJ2-3 and V is TRBV12-5; perhaps TRBD2 as D (5 bases). Trimming took 5 bases from V and 0 from J, leaving 15 bases between them. CDR3 length: 16 residues. Germline CDR1 reads LGHNT; CDR2 reads FRNRAP. CDR3 sequence: CASGPGLRPSTDTQYF. In DNA, the CDR3 is TGTGCTAGTGGTCCCGGACTTAGACCTAGCACAGATACGCAGTATTTT.

This clone was observed a few times. The chain has TRBV4-1 and TRBJ1-1; tentative D call: TRBD1 (6 bases). The CDR3 is 15 residues long. From germline, CDR1 is MGHRA and CDR2 YSYEKL. The V end lost 2 bases, the J end lost 4 bases, and 14 bases lay between the germline ends. The CDR3 region is CASSQQRGGSTEAFF. CDR3 DNA sequence: TGCGCCAGCAGCCAACAAAGGGGGGGGAGCACTGAAGCTTTCTTT.

In this sample, this clone turned up a few times. The rearrangement links TRBV5-1 to TRBJ2-5, with 8 bases that match TRBD1. The CDR3 is 16 amino acids. Germline trimming cut 4 bases from V and 5 bases from J; bases unmatched to any gene: 13. Germline lookup yields CDR1 SGHRS and CDR2 YFSETQ. CDR3 in DNA: TGCGCCAGCAGCGAGTCAACCTCCGGGACAGGCGAGACCCAGTACTTC. It yields the protein CASSESTSGTGETQYF.

About this clone itself: A junction end diverges from the germline sequence, so it may reflect a read error. At the DNA level, this CDR3 is encoded by other sequences in the same sample as well. The chain uses TRBV4-1 and TRBJ2-7; D remains ambiguous. CDR1 MGHRA and CDR2 YSYEKL come from the germline V gene. The CDR3 is 14 amino acids. The CDR3 loop is CASSQTLSRHEQYF. The CDR3 DNA follows: TGTGCCAGCAGCCAGACACTCTCGAGACACGAGCAGTACTTC.

The rearrangement uses TRBV5-1 and TRBJ1-5, with a tentative D call TRBD1 (6 bases). The CDR3 spans 15 residues. CDR1 and CDR2 (germline): SGHRS, YFSETQ. Trimming left V 0 bases short and J 3 bases short, with 10 bases between. Here the CDR3 DNA reads TGCGCCAGCAGCTTGGAGGGGGTTCTCAATCAGCCCCAGCATTTT. It encodes CASSLEGVLNQPQHF.

The chain combines TRBV10-3 with TRBJ2-2, with 8 nucleotides matching TRBD2. The CDR3 has 15 amino acids. The junction had 8 bases not matched to a gene; V was cut back by 6 bases and J by 5 bases. From germline, CDR1 is ENHRY and CDR2 SYGVKD. The CDR3 nucleotides are TGTGCCATCAGCACCGGGACTAGAAGTACCGGGGAGCTGTTTTTT. Its translation: CAISTGTRSTGELFF.

Regarding this clone: Because the CDR3's place on the DNA is in doubt, the DNA is left out and the CDR3 is given as listed by TCRdb. The chain employs TRBV6-6 and TRBJ2-2; TRBD2 reflects the table's D call only, with no check against the DNA. The germline V gene encodes CDR1 MNHNY and CDR2 SVGAGI (reference sequence). Both ends counted, the CDR3 spans 13 residues. This chain's CDR3 is CASSSSNTGELFF.

This chain links TRBV30 with TRBJ2-5, with TRBD1 matching over 9 bases. Germline V gene lookup returns CDR1 GTSNPN and CDR2 SVGIG (reference sequence). The CDR3 totals 14 residues. V gave up 0 bases and J gave up 5 bases; unmatched junction bases: 4. In nucleotides, the CDR3 is TGTGCCTGGAGTGTAGGGGACAGGGAGGAGACCCAGTACTTC. Encoded protein: CAWSVGDREETQYF.

The chain joins TRBV5-1 to TRBJ1-6; 9 bases line up with TRBD1. The CDR3 contains 16 residues. J gave up 9 bases and V 3 bases, and 10 bases lay outside the gene matches. Germline assignment: CDR1 SGHRS and CDR2 YFSETQ. CDR3 nucleotide sequence: TGCGCCAGCAGCTCGGGGGGACAGGGTGTCGGTTCACCCCTCCACTTT. Amino acids: CASSSGGQGVGSPLHF.

This rearrangement joins TRBV9 to TRBJ1-1; 7 positions match TRBD1. V lost 5 bases, J lost 6 bases, and 10 bases stayed unmatched. This CDR3 comprises 14 residues. Germline CDR1 reads SGDLS; CDR2 reads YYNGEE. This CDR3 is CASRALYGTAEAFF. The DNA for the CDR3 is TGTGCCAGCAGAGCCCTATACGGGACAGCTGAAGCTTTCTTT.

The chain is built from TRBV4-1 and TRBJ1-3; 9 bases fit TRBD1. Germline V lookup: CDR1 MGHRA, CDR2 YSYEKL. V shed 4 bases and J 3 bases; nucleotides not matched to a gene: 7. The CDR3 sequence is 16 residues long. CDR3 DNA sequence: TGCGCCAGCAGCCTCATGGACAGGGGTGGTGGAAACACCATATATTTT. The encoded protein is CASSLMDRGGGNTIYF.

The rearrangement uses TRBV9 and TRBJ1-6; no definite D call. The CDR3 covers 17 residues. The V gene's germline CDR1 is SGDLS and CDR2 YYNGEE. Trimming took 1 base from V and 0 from J, leaving 11 bases between them. The CDR3: CASSVTAESSYNSPLHF. The CDR3 region has the DNA TGTGCCAGCAGCGTAACAGCCGAAAGCTCCTATAATTCACCCCTCCACTTT.

The chain links TRBV5-1 to TRBJ2-1, with a possible D match to TRBD2 (5 bases). Trimming cost V 0 bases and J 2 bases, with 12 bases left between them. Germline V gene data show CDR1 as SGHRS and CDR2 as YFSETQ. The CDR3 length is 16 residues. The CDR3 nucleotides are TGCGCCAGCAGCTTGGCCACGGGAAGGACCTACAATGAGCAGTTCTTC. As protein: CASSLATGRTYNEQFF. Based on the CDR3 plus reference TRBV5-1 and TRBJ2-1, the full variable domain is KAGVTQTPRYLIKTRGQQVTLSCSPISGHRSVSWYQQTPGQGLQFLFEYFSETQRNKGNFPGRFSGRQFSNSRSEMNVSTLELGDSALYLCASSLATGRTYNEQFFGPGTRLTVL.

The rearrangement links TRBV4-1 to TRBJ2-3; 7 nucleotides match TRBD1. CDR1 is MGHRA and CDR2 is YSYEKL in the germline V gene. This CDR3 has 18 amino acids. Trimming at V came to 1 base and at J to 2 bases, leaving 12 bases not matched to a gene. The CDR3 loop is CASSQGGQWGVDTDTQYF. DNA for the CDR3: TGCGCCAGCAGCCAAGGGGGACAGTGGGGAGTAGACACAGATACGCAGTATTTT.

J is TRBJ2-7 and V is TRBV18, with D perhaps TRBD2 (5 bases). Trimming pared 6 bases from V and 1 base from J, leaving 19 bases between. CDR1 is KGHSH and CDR2 is LQKENI in the germline V gene. The CDR3 loop spans 16 amino acids. The CDR3 DNA sequence: TGTGCCAGCTCCCCCGGGTCAGCGGAGCTGTCCTACGAGCAGTACTTC. It specifies CASSPGSAELSYEQYF.

This chain links TRBV7-9 with TRBJ2-3; 8 nucleotides agree with TRBD1. CDR3 length: 14 residues. Per germline, CDR1 SEHNR and CDR2 FQNEAQ (reference sequence). J lost 5 bases, V lost 5 bases, and 6 bases had no gene match. For the CDR3, the DNA is TGTGCCAGCAGCCCGACAGGGGCGAGAGATACGCAGTATTTT. Protein product: CASSPTGARDTQYF.

V and J are TRBV7-8 and TRBJ2-5, with D perhaps TRBD2 (6 bases). Germline CDR1 reads SGHVS; CDR2 reads FQNEAQ. V lost 5 bases to trimming and J lost 3 bases, with 13 bases between them. The CDR3 extends over 14 amino acids. Here the CDR3 DNA reads TGTGCCAGCAGCCCCTGGGACTTAAAAGAGACCCAGTACTTC. This sequence encodes CASSPWDLKETQYF.

This clone was picked up one time. This chain connects TRBV9 to TRBJ2-2; 10 bases line up with TRBD2. Germline lookup yields CDR1 SGDLS and CDR2 YYNGEE. The CDR3 runs to 18 residues. J was trimmed by 5 bases and V by 0 bases; bases with no gene match: 10. The DNA for the CDR3 is TGTGCCAGCAGCGTAGGCCCCTTCGGTAGCGGGGGGACCGGGGAGCTGTTTTTT. Translated: CASSVGPFGSGGTGELFF.

This chain uses TRBV19 with TRBJ2-3, with TRBD2 matching 10 bases. CDR1 and CDR2 (germline): LNHDA, SQIVND (reference sequence). V shed 1 base, J shed 2 bases, and the junction held 9 bases outside the gene matches. This CDR3 is 18 amino acids long. CDR3 DNA sequence: TGTGCCAGTAGTATAGCTGGGCTAGCGGGGGCCCCCACAGATACGCAGTATTTT. Encoded protein: CASSIAGLAGAPTDTQYF.

This chain connects TRBV18 to TRBJ2-5; 7 nucleotides align to TRBD1. Germline CDR1 and CDR2: KGHSH and LQKENI. There are 16 residues in the CDR3. J lost 2 bases, V lost 3 bases, and 9 bases had no gene match. CDR3 in DNA: TGTGCCAGCTCACCCAGGGACAGAGACCATCAAGAGACCCAGTACTTC. Protein: CASSPRDRDHQETQYF.

The rearrangement uses TRBV7-8 and TRBJ2-5; perhaps TRBD2 as D (5 bases). Germline V gene lookup returns CDR1 SGHVS and CDR2 FQNEAQ. V was clipped by 4 bases and J by 2 bases, with 11 bases between them. The CDR3 is 14 amino acids. CDR3 residues: CASSYSRGQETQYF. CDR3 nucleotide sequence: TGTGCCAGCAGCTACAGTAGAGGGCAAGAGACCCAGTACTTC.

The rearrangement joins TRBV4-1 to TRBJ2-1, with TRBD2 as a possible D gene (7 bases). Between the trimmed V and J ends, which lost 3 bases and 2 bases, there was a span of 20 bases. The CDR3 is 18 amino acids. Per the germline V gene, CDR1 is MGHRA and CDR2 is YSYEKL. The CDR3 here is CASSQLPEGGGPYNEQFF. DNA for the CDR3: TGCGCCAGCAGCCAGCTGCCTGAAGGGGGGGGGCCCTACAATGAGCAGTTCTTC.

The chain uses TRBV4-1 and TRBJ2-5; D gene ambiguous. The DNA end lines up better with TRBJ2-7; the J call may be wrong. The CDR3 runs to 16 residues. The germline CDR1 and CDR2 sequences are MGHRA and YSYEKL. This CDR3 reads CASSQDMVIGLVEQYF. Written as DNA, the CDR3 is TGCGCCAGCAGCCAAGATATGGTTATCGGTTTGGTCGAGCAGTACTTC.

The CDR3 DNA sequence: TGTGCCAGCAGTTACACAGGGGGCGGGGAAAAACTGTTTTTT. Its protein product is CASSYTGGGEKLFF. The chain employs TRBV6-5 and TRBJ1-4; TRBD1 matches at 9 bases. The CDR3 spans 14 residues. Trimming removed 2 bases from V and 8 bases from J; junction bases left unmatched: 3. Germline V gene data show CDR1 as MNHEY and CDR2 as SVGAGI.

CDR3 sequence (DNA): TGTGCCAGCAGCTTGGAAGGACAGGGGGTTAACACCGGGGAGCTGTTTTTT. It codes for CASSLEGQGVNTGELFF. The chain couples TRBV5-5 to TRBJ2-2; 10 bases align to TRBD1. The ends lost 0 bases at V and 2 bases at J; junction bases unmatched: 4. This CDR3 region has 17 residues. From germline, CDR1 is SGHKS and CDR2 YYEKEE (reference sequence).

This chain links TRBV7-9 with TRBJ2-2; the match to TRBD1 covers 9 bases. The V and J ends lost 4 bases and 3 bases, in that order; junction bases with no gene match: 6. Looked up from germline, CDR1 is SEHNR and CDR2 is FQNEAQ (reference sequence). The CDR3 length is 16 residues. The CDR3 DNA is TGTGCCAGCAGCTCGACAGGGGGAGCGTACACCGGGGAGCTGTTTTTT. It yields the protein CASSSTGGAYTGELFF.